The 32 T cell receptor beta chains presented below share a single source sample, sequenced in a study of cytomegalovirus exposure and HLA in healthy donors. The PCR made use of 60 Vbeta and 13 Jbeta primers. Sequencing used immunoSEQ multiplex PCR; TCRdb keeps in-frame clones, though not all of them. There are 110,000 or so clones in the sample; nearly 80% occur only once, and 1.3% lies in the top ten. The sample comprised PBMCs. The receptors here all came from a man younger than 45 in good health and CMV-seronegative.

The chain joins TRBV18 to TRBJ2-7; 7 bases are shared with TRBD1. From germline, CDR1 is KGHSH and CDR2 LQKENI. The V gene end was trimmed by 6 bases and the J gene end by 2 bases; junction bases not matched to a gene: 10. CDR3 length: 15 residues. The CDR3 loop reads CASSRDGQAAYEQYF. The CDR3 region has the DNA TGTGCCAGCTCCCGAGACGGACAGGCCGCCTACGAGCAGTACTTC. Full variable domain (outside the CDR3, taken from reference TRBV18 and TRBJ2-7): NAGVMQNPRHLVRRRGQEARLRCSPMKGHSHVYWYRQLPEEGLKFMVYLQKENIIDESGMPKERFSAEFPKEGPSILRIQQVVRGDSAAYFCASSRDGQAAYEQYFGPGTRLTVT.

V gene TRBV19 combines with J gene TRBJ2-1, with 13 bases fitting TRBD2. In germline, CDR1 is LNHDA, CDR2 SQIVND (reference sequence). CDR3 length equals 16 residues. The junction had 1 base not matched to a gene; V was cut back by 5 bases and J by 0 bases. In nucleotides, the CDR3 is TGTGCCAGTAGTCGGACTAGCGGGAGCTCCTACAATGAGCAGTTCTTC. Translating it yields CASSRTSGSSYNEQFF.

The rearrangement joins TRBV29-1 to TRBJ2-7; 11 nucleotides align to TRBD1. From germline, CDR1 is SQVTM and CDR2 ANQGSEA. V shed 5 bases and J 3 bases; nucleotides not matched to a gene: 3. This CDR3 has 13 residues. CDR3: CSVQDRGLYEQYF. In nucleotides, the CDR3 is TGCAGCGTTCAGGACAGGGGGCTCTACGAGCAGTACTTC.

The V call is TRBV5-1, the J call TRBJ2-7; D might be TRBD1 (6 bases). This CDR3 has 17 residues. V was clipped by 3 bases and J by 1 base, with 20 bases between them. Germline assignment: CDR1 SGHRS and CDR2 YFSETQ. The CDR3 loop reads CASSSHLLTGISYEQYF. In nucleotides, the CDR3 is TGCGCCAGCAGCTCCCACCTTTTGACAGGAATATCCTACGAGCAGTACTTC.

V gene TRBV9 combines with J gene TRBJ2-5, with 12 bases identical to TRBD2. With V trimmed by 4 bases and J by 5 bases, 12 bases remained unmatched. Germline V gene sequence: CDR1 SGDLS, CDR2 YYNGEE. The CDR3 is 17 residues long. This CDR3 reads CASSLVASGGAGETQYF. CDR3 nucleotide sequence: TGTGCCAGCAGCCTAGTGGCTAGCGGGGGGGCCGGGGAGACCCAGTACTTC.

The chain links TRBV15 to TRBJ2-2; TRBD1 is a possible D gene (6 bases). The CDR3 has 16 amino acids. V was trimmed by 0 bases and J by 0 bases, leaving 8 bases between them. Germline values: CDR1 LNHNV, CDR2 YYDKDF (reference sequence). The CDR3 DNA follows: TGTGCCACCAGCAGAGAGGACAGAGCGAACACCGGGGAGCTGTTTTTT. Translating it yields CATSREDRANTGELFF.

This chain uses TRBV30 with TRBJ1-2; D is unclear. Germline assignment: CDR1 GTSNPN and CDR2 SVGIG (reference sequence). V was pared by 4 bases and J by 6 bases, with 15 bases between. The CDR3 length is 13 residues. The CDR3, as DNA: TGTGCCTGGAATAAGAACGCGGAAGATGGCTACACCTTC. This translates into CAWNKNAEDGYTF.

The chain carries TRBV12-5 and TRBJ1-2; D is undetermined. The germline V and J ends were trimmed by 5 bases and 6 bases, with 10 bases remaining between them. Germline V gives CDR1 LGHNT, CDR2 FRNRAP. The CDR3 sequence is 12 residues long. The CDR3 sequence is CASGPTADGYTF. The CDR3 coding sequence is TGTGCTAGTGGTCCAACAGCAGATGGCTACACCTTC.

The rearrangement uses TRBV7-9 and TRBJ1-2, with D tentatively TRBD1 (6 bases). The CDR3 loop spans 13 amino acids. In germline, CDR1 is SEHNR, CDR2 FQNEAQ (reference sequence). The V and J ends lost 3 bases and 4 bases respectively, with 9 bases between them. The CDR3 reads CASSFDRSYGYTF. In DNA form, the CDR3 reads TGTGCCAGCAGCTTCGACAGGAGCTATGGCTACACCTTC.

CDR3 sequence: CASSLGGGVYEQYF. CDR3 in DNA: TGCGCCAGCAGCTTGGGAGGAGGGGTCTACGAGCAGTACTTC. The rearrangement uses TRBV5-1 and TRBJ2-7; a possible D gene is TRBD2 (6 bases). The CDR3 spans 14 residues. V lost 0 bases, J lost 3 bases, and 10 bases lay in between. Per the germline V gene, CDR1 is SGHRS and CDR2 is YFSETQ.

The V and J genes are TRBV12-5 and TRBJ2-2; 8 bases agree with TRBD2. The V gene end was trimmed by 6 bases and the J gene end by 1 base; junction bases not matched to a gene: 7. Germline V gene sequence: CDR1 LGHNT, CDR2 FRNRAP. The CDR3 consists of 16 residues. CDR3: CASGKTSGGNTGELFF. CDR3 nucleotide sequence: TGTGCTAGTGGAAAAACTAGCGGAGGGAACACCGGGGAGCTGTTTTTT.

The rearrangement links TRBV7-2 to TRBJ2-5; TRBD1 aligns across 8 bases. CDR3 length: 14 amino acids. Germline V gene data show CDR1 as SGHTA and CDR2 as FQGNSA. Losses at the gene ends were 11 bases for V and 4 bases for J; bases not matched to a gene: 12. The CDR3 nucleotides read TGTGCCTCAGCCGAACCAGGGACAGGAGAGACCCAGTACTTC. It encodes CASAEPGTGETQYF.

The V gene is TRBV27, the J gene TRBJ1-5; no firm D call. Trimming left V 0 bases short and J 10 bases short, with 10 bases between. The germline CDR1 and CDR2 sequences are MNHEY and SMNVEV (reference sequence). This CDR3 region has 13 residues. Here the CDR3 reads CASSLSIGKPQHF. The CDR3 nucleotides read TGTGCCAGCAGTTTATCGATCGGGAAACCCCAGCATTTT.

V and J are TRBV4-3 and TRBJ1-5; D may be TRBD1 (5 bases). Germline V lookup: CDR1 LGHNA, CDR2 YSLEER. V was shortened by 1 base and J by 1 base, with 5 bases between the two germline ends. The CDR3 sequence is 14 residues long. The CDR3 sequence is CASSQGTSNQPQHF. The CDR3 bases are TGCGCCAGCAGCCAAGGGACAAGCAATCAGCCCCAGCATTTT.

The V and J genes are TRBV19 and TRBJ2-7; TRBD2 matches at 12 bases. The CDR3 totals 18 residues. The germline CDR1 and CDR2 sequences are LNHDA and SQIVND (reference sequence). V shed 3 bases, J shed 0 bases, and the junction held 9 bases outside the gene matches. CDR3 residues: CASSMHGLAGPSSYEQYF. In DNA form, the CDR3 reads TGTGCCAGTAGTATGCACGGACTAGCGGGACCTTCCTCCTACGAGCAGTACTTC.

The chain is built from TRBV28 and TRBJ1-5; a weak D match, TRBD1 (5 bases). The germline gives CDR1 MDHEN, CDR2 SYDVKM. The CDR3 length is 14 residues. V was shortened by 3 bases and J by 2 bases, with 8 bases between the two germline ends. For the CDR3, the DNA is TGTGCCAGCAGTTTTCTGACAGGCAATCAGCCCCAGCATTTT. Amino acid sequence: CASSFLTGNQPQHF.

The chain's CDR3 is CASSIRQGGQPQHF. The CDR3 DNA reads as TGTGCCAGTAGTATAAGACAGGGTGGTCAGCCCCAGCATTTT. This chain connects TRBV19 to TRBJ1-5, with 7 bases fitting TRBD1. Germline V gene sequence: CDR1 LNHDA, CDR2 SQIVND (reference sequence). V lost 2 bases, J lost 6 bases, and 4 bases stayed unmatched. The CDR3 is made up of 14 amino acids.

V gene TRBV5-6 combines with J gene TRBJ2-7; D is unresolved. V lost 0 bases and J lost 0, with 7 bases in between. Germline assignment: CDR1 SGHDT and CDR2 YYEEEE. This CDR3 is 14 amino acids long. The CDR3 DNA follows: TGTGCCAGCAGCTTGGAGGCAGGCTCCTACGAGCAGTACTTC. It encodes CASSLEAGSYEQYF. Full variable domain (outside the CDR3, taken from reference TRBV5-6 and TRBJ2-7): DAGVTQSPTHLIKTRGQQVTLRCSPKSGHDTVSWYQQALGQGPQFIFQYYEEEERQRGNFPDRFSGHQFPNYSSELNVNALLLGDSALYLCASSLEAGSYEQYFGPGTRLTVT.

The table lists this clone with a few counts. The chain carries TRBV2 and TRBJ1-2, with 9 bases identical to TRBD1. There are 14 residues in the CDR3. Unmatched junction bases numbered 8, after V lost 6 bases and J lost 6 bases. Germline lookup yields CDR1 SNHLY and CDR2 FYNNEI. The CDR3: CASRASDRGDGYTF. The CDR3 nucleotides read TGTGCCAGCAGAGCCTCGGACAGGGGAGATGGCTACACCTTC. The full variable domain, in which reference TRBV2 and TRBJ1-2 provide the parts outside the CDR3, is EPEVTQTPSHQVTQMGQEVILRCVPISNHLYFYWYRQILGQKVEFLVSFYNNEISEKSEIFDDQFSVERPDGSNFTLKIRSTKLEDSAMYFCASRASDRGDGYTFGSGTRLTVV.

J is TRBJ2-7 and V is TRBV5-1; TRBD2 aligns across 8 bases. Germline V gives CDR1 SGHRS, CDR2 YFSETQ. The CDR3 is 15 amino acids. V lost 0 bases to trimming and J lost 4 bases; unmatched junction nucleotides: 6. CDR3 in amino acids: CASSLAAGLGYEQYF. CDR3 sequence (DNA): TGCGCCAGCAGCTTGGCCGCGGGACTAGGATACGAGCAGTACTTC.

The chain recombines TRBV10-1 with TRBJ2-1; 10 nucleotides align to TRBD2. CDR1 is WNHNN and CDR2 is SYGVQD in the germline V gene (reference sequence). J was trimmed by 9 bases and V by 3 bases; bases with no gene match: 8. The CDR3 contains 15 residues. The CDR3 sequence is CASSDSGGGLGEQFF. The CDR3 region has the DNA TGCGCCAGCAGTGACAGCGGGGGGGGATTGGGTGAGCAGTTCTTC.

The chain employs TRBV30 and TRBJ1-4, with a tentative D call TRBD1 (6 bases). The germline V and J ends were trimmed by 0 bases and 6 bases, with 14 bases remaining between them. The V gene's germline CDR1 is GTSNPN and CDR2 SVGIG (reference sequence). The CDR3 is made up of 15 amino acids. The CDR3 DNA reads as TGTGCCTGGAGTGTACCCTGGGGGCAGGATGAAAAACTGTTTTTT. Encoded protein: CAWSVPWGQDEKLFF.

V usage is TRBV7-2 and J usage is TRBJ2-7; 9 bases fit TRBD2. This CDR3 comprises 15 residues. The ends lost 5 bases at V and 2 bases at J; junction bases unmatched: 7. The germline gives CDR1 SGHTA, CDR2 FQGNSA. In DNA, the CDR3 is TGTGCCAGCAGCCCATTGCAGCGGGGGGCCTACGAGCAGTACTTC. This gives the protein CASSPLQRGAYEQYF.

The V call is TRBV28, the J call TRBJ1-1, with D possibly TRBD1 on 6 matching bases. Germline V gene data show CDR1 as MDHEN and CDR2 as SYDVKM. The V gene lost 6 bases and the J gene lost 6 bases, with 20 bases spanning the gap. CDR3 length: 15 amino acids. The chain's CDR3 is CASSSVGGAGAEAFF. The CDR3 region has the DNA TGTGCCAGCAGCTCGGTTGGGGGGGCTGGCGCTGAAGCTTTCTTT.

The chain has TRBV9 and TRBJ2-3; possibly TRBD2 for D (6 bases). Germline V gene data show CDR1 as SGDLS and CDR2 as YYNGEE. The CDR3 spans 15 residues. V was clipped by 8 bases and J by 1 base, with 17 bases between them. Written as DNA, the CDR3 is TGTGCCAGTTCTTCCGGGGGAGTCGGCACAGATACGCAGTATTTT. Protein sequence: CASSSGGVGTDTQYF.

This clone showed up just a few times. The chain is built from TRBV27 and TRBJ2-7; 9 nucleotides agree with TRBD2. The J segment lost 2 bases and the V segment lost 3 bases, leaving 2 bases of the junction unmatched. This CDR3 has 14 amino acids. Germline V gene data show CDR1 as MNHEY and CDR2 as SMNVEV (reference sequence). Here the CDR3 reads CASSFRGRAYEQYF. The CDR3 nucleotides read TGTGCCAGCAGTTTCCGCGGGAGGGCCTACGAGCAGTACTTC.

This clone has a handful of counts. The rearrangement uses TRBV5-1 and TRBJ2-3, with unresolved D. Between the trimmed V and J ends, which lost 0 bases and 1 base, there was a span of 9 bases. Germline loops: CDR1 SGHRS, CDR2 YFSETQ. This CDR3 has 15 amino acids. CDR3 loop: CASSLDSSRTDTQYF. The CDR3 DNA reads TGCGCCAGCAGCTTGGACAGTTCGCGCACAGATACGCAGTATTTT.

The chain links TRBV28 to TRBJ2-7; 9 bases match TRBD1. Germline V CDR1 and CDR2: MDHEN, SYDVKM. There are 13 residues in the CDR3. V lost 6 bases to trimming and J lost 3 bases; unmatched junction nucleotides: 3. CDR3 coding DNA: TGTGCCAGCAGGATGGACAGGGGCTACGAGCAGTACTTC. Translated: CASRMDRGYEQYF.

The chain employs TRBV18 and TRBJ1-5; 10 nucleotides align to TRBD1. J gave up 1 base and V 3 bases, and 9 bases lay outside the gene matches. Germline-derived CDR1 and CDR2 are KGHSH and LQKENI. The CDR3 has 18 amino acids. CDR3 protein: CASSPRSPGQGSNQPQHF. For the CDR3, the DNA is TGTGCCAGCTCACCTAGATCTCCGGGACAGGGGAGCAATCAGCCCCAGCATTTT.

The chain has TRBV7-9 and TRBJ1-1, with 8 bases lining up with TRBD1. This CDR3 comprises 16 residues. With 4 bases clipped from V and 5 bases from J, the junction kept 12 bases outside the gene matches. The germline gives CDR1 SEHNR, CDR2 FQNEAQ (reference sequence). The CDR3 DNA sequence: TGTGCCAGCAGCTCCTCCCAGGCACAGGGGGGAACTGAAGCTTTCTTT. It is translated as CASSSSQAQGGTEAFF.

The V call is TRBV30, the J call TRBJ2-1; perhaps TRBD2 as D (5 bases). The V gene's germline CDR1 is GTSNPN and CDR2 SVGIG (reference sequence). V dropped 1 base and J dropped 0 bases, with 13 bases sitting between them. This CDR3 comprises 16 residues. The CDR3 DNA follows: TGTGCCTGGAGTGAGACTCCGGGGTCCTCCTACAATGAGCAGTTCTTC. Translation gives CAWSETPGSSYNEQFF.

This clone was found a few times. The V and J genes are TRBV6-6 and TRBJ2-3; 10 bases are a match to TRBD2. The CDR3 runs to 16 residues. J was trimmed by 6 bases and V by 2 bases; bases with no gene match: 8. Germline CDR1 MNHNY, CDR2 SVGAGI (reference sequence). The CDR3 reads CASSYPGTSERDTQYF. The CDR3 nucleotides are TGTGCCAGCAGTTACCCGGGGACTAGCGAGCGGGATACGCAGTATTTT.